The subject of this entry is one T cell receptor (beta chain). The data originate from a study of blood T cell repertoires in COVID-19. Study information: There were acute and convalescent COVID-19 samples, and they came from the United States, Italy and Spain. T cells, B-cell-depleted T cells, or PBMCs provided the cDNA or gDNA that served as material.

Authors' processing steps: Estimation of nucleated cell counts was performed using reference gene primer amplification. The table came from immunoSEQ multiplex PCR; TCRdb's copy has only in-frame clones and leaves some out. The DNA was the basis for D and trimming; V, J and clone size are from that table. The sample gives some 97,000 clones, 85% of which show up once; more than 10% is in the top ten. The CDR3 has 15 residues. Germline loops: CDR1 MNHEY, CDR2 SVGAGI. The ends lost 5 bases at V and 6 bases at J; junction bases unmatched: 13. This sequence was found in a human donor in a cohort sampled during active COVID-19. The V call is TRBV6-5, the J call TRBJ2-7; 7 nucleotides line up with TRBD2. Sequencing was done on a sample of peripheral blood. The CDR3 sequence is CASSSGTQGLREQYF. The CDR3, as DNA: TGTGCCAGCAGTAGCGGGACGCAAGGTTTACGCGAGCAGTACTTC.